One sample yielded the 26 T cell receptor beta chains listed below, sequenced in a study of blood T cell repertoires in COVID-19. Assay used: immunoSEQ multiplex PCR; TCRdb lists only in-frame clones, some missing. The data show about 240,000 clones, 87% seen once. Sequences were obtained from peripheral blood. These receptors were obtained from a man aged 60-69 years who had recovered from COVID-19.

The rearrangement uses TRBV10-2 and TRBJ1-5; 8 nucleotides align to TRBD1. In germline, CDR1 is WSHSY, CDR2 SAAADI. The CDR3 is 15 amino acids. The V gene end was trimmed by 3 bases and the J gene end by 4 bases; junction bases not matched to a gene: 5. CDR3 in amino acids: CASSEAQGGNQPQHF. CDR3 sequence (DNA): TGCGCCAGCAGTGAAGCACAGGGGGGGAATCAGCCCCAGCATTTT.

The CDR3 spells CASSLGASGGLSSYNEQFF. The CDR3 nucleotides read TGCGCCAGCAGCTTGGGGGCTAGCGGGGGACTTAGCTCCTACAATGAGCAGTTCTTC. The chain is built from TRBV5-1 and TRBJ2-1; 10 bases line up with TRBD2. Germline V gene sequence: CDR1 SGHRS, CDR2 YFSETQ. J gave up 0 bases and V 0 bases, and 9 bases lay outside the gene matches. This CDR3 is 19 amino acids long. The full variable domain, in which reference TRBV5-1 and TRBJ2-1 provide the parts outside the CDR3, is KAGVTQTPRYLIKTRGQQVTLSCSPISGHRSVSWYQQTPGQGLQFLFEYFSETQRNKGNFPGRFSGRQFSNSRSEMNVSTLELGDSALYLCASSLGASGGLSSYNEQFFGPGTRLTVL.

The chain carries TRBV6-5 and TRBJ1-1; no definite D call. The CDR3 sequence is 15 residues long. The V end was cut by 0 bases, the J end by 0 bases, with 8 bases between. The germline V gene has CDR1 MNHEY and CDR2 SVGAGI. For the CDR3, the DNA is TGTGCCAGCAGTTACTCTAGTAGCATGAACACTGAAGCTTTCTTT. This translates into CASSYSSSMNTEAFF.

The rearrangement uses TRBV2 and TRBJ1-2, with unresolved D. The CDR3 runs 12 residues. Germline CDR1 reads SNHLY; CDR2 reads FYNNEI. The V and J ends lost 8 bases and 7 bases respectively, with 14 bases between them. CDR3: CASLADSSGYTF. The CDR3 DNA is TGTGCCAGCTTGGCGGATAGTAGTGGCTACACCTTC. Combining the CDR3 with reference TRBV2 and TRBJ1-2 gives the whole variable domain EPEVTQTPSHQVTQMGQEVILRCVPISNHLYFYWYRQILGQKVEFLVSFYNNEISEKSEIFDDQFSVERPDGSNFTLKIRSTKLEDSAMYFCASLADSSGYTFGSGTRLTVV.

The CDR3 DNA is TGTGCCACCAGTGGGTCCCAGAGGAGAGTCTCTGGGGCCAACGTCCTGACTTTC. Its translation is CATSGSQRRVSGANVLTF. The chain carries TRBV24-1 and TRBJ2-6; no clear D. CDR1 KGHDR and CDR2 SFDVKD come from the germline V gene. V was shortened by 5 bases and J by 0 bases, with 16 bases between the two germline ends. This CDR3 comprises 18 residues.

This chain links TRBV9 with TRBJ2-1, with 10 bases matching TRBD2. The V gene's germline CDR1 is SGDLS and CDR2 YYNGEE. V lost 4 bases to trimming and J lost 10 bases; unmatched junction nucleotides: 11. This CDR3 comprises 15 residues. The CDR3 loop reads CASSISGGTPEEQFF. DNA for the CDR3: TGTGCCAGCAGCATTAGCGGGGGGACGCCGGAGGAGCAGTTCTTC.

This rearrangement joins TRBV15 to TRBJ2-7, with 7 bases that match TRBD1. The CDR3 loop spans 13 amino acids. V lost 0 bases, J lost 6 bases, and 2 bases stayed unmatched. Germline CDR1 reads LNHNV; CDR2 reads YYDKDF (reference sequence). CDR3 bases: TGTGCCACCAGCAGAGACCGACAGGGCGAGCAGTACGTC. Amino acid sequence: CATSRDRQGEQYV.

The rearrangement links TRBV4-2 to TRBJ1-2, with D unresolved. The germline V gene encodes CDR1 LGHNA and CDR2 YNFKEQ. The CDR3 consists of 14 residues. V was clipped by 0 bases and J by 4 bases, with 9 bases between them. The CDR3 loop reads CASSQDSTVYGYTF. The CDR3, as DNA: TGTGCCAGCAGCCAAGATTCAACAGTCTATGGCTACACCTTC.

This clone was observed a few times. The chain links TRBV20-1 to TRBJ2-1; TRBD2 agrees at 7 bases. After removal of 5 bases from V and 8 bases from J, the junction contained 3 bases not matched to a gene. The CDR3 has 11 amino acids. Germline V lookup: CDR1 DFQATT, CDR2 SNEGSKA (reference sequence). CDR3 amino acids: CSAEGRDEQFF. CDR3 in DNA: TGCAGTGCTGAAGGGAGGGATGAGCAGTTCTTC.

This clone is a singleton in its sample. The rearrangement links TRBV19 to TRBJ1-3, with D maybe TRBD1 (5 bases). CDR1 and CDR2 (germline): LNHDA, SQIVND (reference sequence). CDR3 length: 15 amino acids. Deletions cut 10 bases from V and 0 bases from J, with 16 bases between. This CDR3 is CATTVVRASGNTIYF. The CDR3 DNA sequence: TGTGCCACAACCGTGGTCAGGGCCTCTGGAAACACCATATATTTT.

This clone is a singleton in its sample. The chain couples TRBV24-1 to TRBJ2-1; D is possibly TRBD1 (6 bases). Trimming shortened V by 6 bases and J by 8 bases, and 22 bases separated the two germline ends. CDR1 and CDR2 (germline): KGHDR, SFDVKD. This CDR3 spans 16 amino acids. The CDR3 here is CATSSIKGRGYDEQFF. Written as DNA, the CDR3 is TGTGCCACCAGTTCAATCAAGGGCAGGGGTTACGATGAGCAGTTCTTC.

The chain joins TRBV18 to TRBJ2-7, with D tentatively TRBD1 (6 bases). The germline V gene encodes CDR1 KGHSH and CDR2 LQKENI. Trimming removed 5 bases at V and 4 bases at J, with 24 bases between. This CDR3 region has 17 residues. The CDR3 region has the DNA TGTGCCAGCTCAGGGGGCCGAGGCTCAAATTACTTTTACGAGCAGTACTTC. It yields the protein CASSGGRGSNYFYEQYF.

The CDR3 nucleotides read TGTGCCAGCTCGTCGGCCCAGGTCACCGGGGAGCTGTTTTTT. Amino acid sequence: CASSSAQVTGELFF. The gene calls are TRBV6-5 and TRBJ2-2; unclear D gene. CDR3 length: 14 residues. V was pared by 8 bases and J by 4 bases, with 14 bases between. CDR1 is MNHEY, CDR2 SVGAGI, per germline.

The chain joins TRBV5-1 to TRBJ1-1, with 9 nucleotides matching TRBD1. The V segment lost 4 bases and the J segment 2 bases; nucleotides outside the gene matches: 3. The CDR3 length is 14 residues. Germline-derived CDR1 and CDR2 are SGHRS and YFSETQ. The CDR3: CASSRGQGNTEAFF. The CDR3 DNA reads TGCGCCAGCAGCCGGGGACAGGGAAACACTGAAGCTTTCTTT.

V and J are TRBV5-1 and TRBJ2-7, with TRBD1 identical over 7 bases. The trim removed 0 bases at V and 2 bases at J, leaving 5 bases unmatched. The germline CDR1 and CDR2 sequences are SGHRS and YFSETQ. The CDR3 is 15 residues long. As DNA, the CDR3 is TGCGCCAGCAGCTTGGATCCAGGGGGTCCCTACGAGCAGTACTTC. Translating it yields CASSLDPGGPYEQYF.

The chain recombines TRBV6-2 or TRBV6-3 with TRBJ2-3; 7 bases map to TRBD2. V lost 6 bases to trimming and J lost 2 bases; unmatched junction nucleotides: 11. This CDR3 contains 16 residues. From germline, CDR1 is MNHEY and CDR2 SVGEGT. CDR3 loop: CASSDRSSGPTDTQYF. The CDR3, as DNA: TGTGCCAGCAGCGATCGGTCTAGCGGACCCACAGATACGCAGTATTTT.

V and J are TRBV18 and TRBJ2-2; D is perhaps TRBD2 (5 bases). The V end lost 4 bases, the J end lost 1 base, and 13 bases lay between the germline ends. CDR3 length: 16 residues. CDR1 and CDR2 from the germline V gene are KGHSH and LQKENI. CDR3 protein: CASSLYGLKNTGELFF. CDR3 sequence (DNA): TGTGCCAGCTCACTGTATGGACTTAAGAACACCGGGGAGCTGTTTTTT.

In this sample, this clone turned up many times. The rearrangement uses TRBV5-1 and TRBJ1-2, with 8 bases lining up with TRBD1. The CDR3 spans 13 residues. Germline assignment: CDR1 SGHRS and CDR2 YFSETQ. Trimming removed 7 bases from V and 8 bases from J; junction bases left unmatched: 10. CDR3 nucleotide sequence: TGCGCCAGCCGAGTGACAGGGGAGGGAGGCTACACCTTC. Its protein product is CASRVTGEGGYTF.

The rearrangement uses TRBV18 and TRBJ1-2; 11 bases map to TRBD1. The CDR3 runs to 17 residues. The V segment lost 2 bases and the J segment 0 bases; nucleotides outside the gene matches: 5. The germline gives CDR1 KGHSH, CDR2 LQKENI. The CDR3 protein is CASSPTGTGGANYGYTF. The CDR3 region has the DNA TGTGCCAGCTCACCAACGGGGACAGGGGGAGCTAACTATGGCTACACCTTC.

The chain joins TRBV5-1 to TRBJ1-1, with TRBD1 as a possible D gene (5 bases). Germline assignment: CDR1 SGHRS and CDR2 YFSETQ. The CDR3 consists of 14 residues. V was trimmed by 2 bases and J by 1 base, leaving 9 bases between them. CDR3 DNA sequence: TGCGCCAGCAGCTTCCGGACACCGAACACTGAAGCTTTCTTT. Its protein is CASSFRTPNTEAFF.

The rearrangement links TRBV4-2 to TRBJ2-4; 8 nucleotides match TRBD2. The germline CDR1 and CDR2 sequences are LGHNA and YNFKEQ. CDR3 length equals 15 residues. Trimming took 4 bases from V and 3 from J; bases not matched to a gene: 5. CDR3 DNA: TGTGCCAGCAGCCTCGACCGGGGGGGCAAAAACATTCAGTACTTC. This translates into CASSLDRGGKNIQYF.

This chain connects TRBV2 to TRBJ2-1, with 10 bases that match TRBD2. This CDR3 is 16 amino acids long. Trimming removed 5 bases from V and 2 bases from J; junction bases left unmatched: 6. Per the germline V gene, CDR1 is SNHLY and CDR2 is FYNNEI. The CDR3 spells CASSFPSGGTYNEQFF. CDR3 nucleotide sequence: TGTGCCAGCAGTTTCCCTAGCGGGGGCACCTACAATGAGCAGTTCTTC.

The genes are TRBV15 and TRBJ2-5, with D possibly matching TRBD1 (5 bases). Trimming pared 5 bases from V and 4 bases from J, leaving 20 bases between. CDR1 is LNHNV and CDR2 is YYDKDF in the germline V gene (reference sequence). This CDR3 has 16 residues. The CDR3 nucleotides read TGTGCCACCAGCTCACGGCAGGGAATATCCTCAGAGACCCAGTACTTC. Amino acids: CATSSRQGISSETQYF.

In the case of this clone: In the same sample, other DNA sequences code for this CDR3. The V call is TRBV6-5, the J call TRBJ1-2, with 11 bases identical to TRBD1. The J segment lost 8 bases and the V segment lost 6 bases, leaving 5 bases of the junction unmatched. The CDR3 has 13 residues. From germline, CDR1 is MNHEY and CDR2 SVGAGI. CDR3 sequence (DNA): TGTGCCAGCAGAGGACAGGGGGCTCGCGGCTACACCTTC. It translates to CASRGQGARGYTF.

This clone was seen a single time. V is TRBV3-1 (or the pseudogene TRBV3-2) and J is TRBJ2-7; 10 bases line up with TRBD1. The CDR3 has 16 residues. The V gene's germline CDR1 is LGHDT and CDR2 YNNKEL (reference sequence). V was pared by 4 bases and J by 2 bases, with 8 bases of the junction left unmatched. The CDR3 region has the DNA TGTGCCAGCAGCCTCATACCGGGACAGGGGACCTACGAGCAGTACGTC. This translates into CASSLIPGQGTYEQYV.

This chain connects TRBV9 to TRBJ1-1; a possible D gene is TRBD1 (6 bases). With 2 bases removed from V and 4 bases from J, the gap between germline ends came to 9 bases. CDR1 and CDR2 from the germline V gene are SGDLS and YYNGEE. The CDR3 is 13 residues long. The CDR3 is CASSVDSFTEAFF. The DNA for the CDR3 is TGTGCCAGCAGCGTGGACAGCTTCACTGAAGCTTTCTTT.